This T cell receptor (beta chain) was recovered during a study of blood T cell repertoires in COVID-19. Study at large: There were acute and convalescent COVID-19 samples, and they came from the United States, Italy and Spain. The analysed material was cDNA or gDNA that came from T cells, B-cell-depleted T cells, or PBMCs.

Participant-reported clinical history was the basis for cohort assignment. What the recovered Cohort 3 donors had was two negative PCRs, clearance, or symptom resolution. Assay used: immunoSEQ multiplex PCR; TCRdb lists only in-frame clones, some missing. In the table there are 190,000 or so clones, more than 70% of which are singletons. Unmatched junction bases numbered 15, after V lost 4 bases and J lost 0 bases. Per germline, CDR1 MGHRA and CDR2 YSYEKL. The CDR3 covers 19 residues. This TCR was recovered from a young woman who had recovered from COVID-19. Sequenced: PBMCs or T cells enriched from blood (not recorded which). This rearrangement joins TRBV4-1 to TRBJ2-4; 7 positions agree with TRBD1. The CDR3 here is CASSPRDSRPGLAKNIQYF. For the CDR3, the DNA is TGCGCCAGCAGCCCCCGGGACAGCCGACCTGGTCTAGCCAAAAACATTCAGTACTTC.